What follows are 5 T cell receptor beta chains derived from one specimen sequenced in a study of post-analysis software for immune sequencing data (dated by TCRdb to 2013 to 2016). Overall study results and their limits: Patients showed significantly higher frequencies than controls for roughly five TRBV segments, among them TRBV5-6, TRBV5-1 and TRBV20-1.

Their recognized antigens are unknown. Preparation of the library involved PCR. Sequencing took place on an Illumina HiSeq 2500. To reduce PCR and sequencing biases, unique molecular identifiers were built into the TCR beta cDNA libraries. The public reads were quality trimmed at Q25 with fastp and then assembled into clones with MiXCR by TCRdb, keeping productive beta chains. Identical CDR3 protein sequences are pooled into one entry, listed with their most common genes and DNA. The sample table lists hundreds of thousands of distinct CDR3 sequences, roughly 30% of them with a count of one. The top ten clonotypes cover approximately 0.6% of the sample. The sample taken for sequencing was blood. Receptors originate from a girl aged 5-17 years with multiple sclerosis.

This sequence joins TRBV7-2 and TRBJ1-4, with 7 positions matching TRBD1. Germline CDR1 SGHTA, CDR2 FQGNSA. V dropped 1 base and J dropped 2; count of bases not matched to a gene: 1. This CDR3 contains 15 residues. Written as DNA, the CDR3 is TGTGCCAGCAGCTTAGAGACAGGGACTAATGAAAAACTGTTTTTT. Translated, it gives CASSLETGTNEKLFF. Full variable domain (outside the CDR3, taken from reference TRBV7-2 and TRBJ1-4): GAGVSQSPSNKVTEKGKDVELRCDPISGHTALYWYRQSLGQGLEFLIYFQGNSAPDKSGLPSDRFSAERTGGSVSTLTIQRTQQEDSAVYLCASSLETGTNEKLFFGSGTQLSVL.

The J gene is TRBJ2-4, the V gene TRBV11-2; D gene unclear. The V end was cut by 0 bases, the J end by 0 bases, with 9 bases between. The CDR3 extends over 16 amino acids. CDR1 and CDR2 from the germline V gene are SGHAT and FQNNGV. The CDR3 loop reads CASSLERLLAKNIQYF. In DNA form, the CDR3 reads TGTGCCAGCAGCTTAGAGAGGCTGTTAGCCAAAAACATTCAGTACTTC.

CDR3 sequence (DNA): TGTGCCAGCAGCCCGGTGGTGGCAGGACGCTATGGCTACACCTTC. It specifies CASSPVVAGRYGYTF. The rearrangement links TRBV11-2 to TRBJ1-2; D is ambiguous. The CDR3 runs to 15 residues. Trimming cost V 5 bases and J 4 bases, with 17 bases left between them. Looked up from germline, CDR1 is SGHAT and CDR2 is FQNNGV.

Of note for this clonotype: One base away lies a much larger clone, so this may be a sequencing read error. CDR3 in DNA: TGCGCCAGCAGCTTGGGCGGCGGGGGGGCCGAGAGAGATACGCAGTATTTT. Its protein product is CASSLGGGGAERDTQYF. The chain employs TRBV5-1 and TRBJ2-3, with 9 bases lining up with TRBD2. The V gene's germline CDR1 is SGHRS and CDR2 YFSETQ. The CDR3 runs to 17 residues. V shed 0 bases, J shed 5 bases, and the junction held 10 bases outside the gene matches.

The chain has TRBV5-1 and TRBJ2-5; weak D call: TRBD2 (5 bases). The CDR3 consists of 13 residues. Trimming took off 7 bases at V and 5 bases at J, with 15 bases between the two ends. CDR1 is SGHRS and CDR2 is YFSETQ in the germline V gene. CDR3 loop: CASGRVGGETQYF. The CDR3 coding sequence is TGCGCCAGCGGGCGGGTCGGTGGTGAGACCCAGTACTTC.